This T cell receptor beta chain stems from a study of blood T cell repertoires in COVID-19. Study-level information: Acute and convalescent COVID-19 specimens originated in the United States, Italy and Spain. T cells, B-cell-depleted T cells, or PBMCs supplied cDNA or gDNA.

The germline V gene has CDR1 MNHEY and CDR2 SMNVEV (reference sequence). V lost 5 bases to trimming and J lost 5 bases; unmatched junction nucleotides: 9. The CDR3 runs to 15 residues. As processed by the authors: Researchers report that nucleated cell counts were estimated from reference gene primer amplification. TCRdb keeps only in-frame clones here, not all; method: immunoSEQ multiplex PCR. The V and J calls and clone size were taken over from that table, and D and trimming were inferred from the DNA. The sample consists of tens of thousands of clones, 87% of them appearing once. This sequence was found in a human donor in a cohort sampled during active COVID-19. The sequenced sample consisted of peripheral blood. The chain links TRBV27 to TRBJ2-1; 7 positions agree with TRBD2. CDR3 nucleotide sequence: TGTGCCAGCAGTCCGAGCCGACTAGCTAACAATGAGCAGTTCTTC. This encodes CASSPSRLANNEQFF.